This is a list of T cell receptor beta chains from one sample in a study of T cells in Graves' hyperthyroidism and ophthalmopathy. TCRdb fed the multiplex PCR reads into MiXCR, producing one record per CDR3 protein. The sample consists of about 520,000 distinct CDR3 sequences, around 22% of them appearing once. Sequenced sample: blood. These receptors were collected from a woman aged 30 to 39 with Graves' ophthalmopathy. The CDR3 runs from the conserved cysteine through the conserved F or W. D genes are given only for firm matches. Clone size appears in some rows only: once, few, many, or a class for an expanded clone.

d_gene: TRBD2; v_gene: TRBV11-2; j_gene: TRBJ2-7; abundance: few; CDR3nt: TGTGCCAGCAGCACCCAAGCGGGGGGAACCTACGAGCAGTACTTC; CDR3aa: CASSTQAGGTYEQYF
d_gene: -; v_gene: TRBV6-5; j_gene: TRBJ2-5; abundance: few; CDR3nt: TGTGCCAGCAGTTACGAGAAGTATCAAGAGACCCAGTACTTC; CDR3aa: CASSYEKYQETQYF
d_gene: TRBD1; v_gene: TRBV6-1; j_gene: TRBJ1-6; abundance: -; CDR3nt: TGTGCCAGCAGTGAACCGACAGGGGTCATTTCTTCACCCCTCCACTTT; CDR3aa: CASSEPTGVISSPLHF
d_gene: -; v_gene: TRBV7-8; j_gene: TRBJ2-7; abundance: many; CDR3nt: TGTGCCAGCAGCTCAGTCCGGGGCTCCTACGAGCAGTACTTC; CDR3aa: CASSSVRGSYEQYF
d_gene: -; v_gene: TRBV7-9; j_gene: TRBJ1-2; abundance: many; CDR3nt: TGTGCCAGCAGCTCTAGTCTCGGTGGGGTTCTCTATGGCTACACCTTC; CDR3aa: CASSSSLGGVLYGYTF
d_gene: -; v_gene: TRBV20-1; j_gene: TRBJ1-1; abundance: -; CDR3nt: TGCAGTGCTACAGGGGTAGGAACTGAAGCTTTCTTT; CDR3aa: CSATGVGTEAFF
d_gene: TRBD1; v_gene: TRBV6-2/TRBV6-3; j_gene: TRBJ1-1; abundance: many; CDR3nt: TGTGCCAGCAGTTACTCGAGCAGGGGGGCTGACACTGAAGCTTTCTTT; CDR3aa: CASSYSSRGADTEAFF
d_gene: TRBD1; v_gene: TRBV12-3/TRBV12-4; j_gene: TRBJ2-7; abundance: -; CDR3nt: TGTGCCAGCAAGGGGACAGGTCTGCGCGAGCAGTACTTC; CDR3aa: CASKGTGLREQYF
d_gene: -; v_gene: TRBV7-9; j_gene: TRBJ2-2; abundance: -; CDR3nt: TGTGCCAGCAGCACCAGACAGGACCCCACCGGGGAGCTGTTTTTT; CDR3aa: CASSTRQDPTGELFF
d_gene: TRBD2; v_gene: TRBV14; j_gene: TRBJ2-5; abundance: many; CDR3nt: TGTGCCAGCAGCATGACTAGCAGCGAGACCCAGTACTTC; CDR3aa: CASSMTSSETQYF
d_gene: -; v_gene: TRBV30; j_gene: TRBJ2-2; abundance: few; CDR3nt: TGTGCCTGGAGTTCGGAGGCAGTATATCGGACGGGGGAGCTGTTTTTT; CDR3aa: CAWSSEAVYRTGELFF
d_gene: -; v_gene: TRBV7-2; j_gene: TRBJ2-7; abundance: -; CDR3nt: TGTGCCAGCAGCCCCGAGAGGGCCTCGTACGAGCAGTACTTC; CDR3aa: CASSPERASYEQYF
d_gene: TRBD1; v_gene: TRBV19; j_gene: TRBJ1-1; abundance: many; CDR3nt: TGTGCCAGTACCTCTCTGGGACAGGGGGGGAGGGGAGCTTTCTTT; CDR3aa: CASTSLGQGGRGAFF
d_gene: -; v_gene: TRBV7-8; j_gene: TRBJ2-7; abundance: -; CDR3nt: TGTGCCAGCAGCTTAGTCTTGAGTAGCGGCTACGAGCAGTACTTC; CDR3aa: CASSLVLSSGYEQYF
d_gene: -; v_gene: TRBV11-1; j_gene: TRBJ1-6; abundance: -; CDR3nt: TGTGCCAGCAGCTTAGCGCAGGGCTTCAGGAGCTCCTATAATTCACCCCTCCACTTT; CDR3aa: CASSLAQGFRSSYNSPLHF
d_gene: TRBD1; v_gene: TRBV5-1; j_gene: TRBJ1-1; abundance: few; CDR3nt: TGCGCCAGCAGCTCCTCCGGGACAGGGGGCGGCACTGAAGCTTTCTTT; CDR3aa: CASSSSGTGGGTEAFF
d_gene: -; v_gene: TRBV20-1; j_gene: TRBJ1-2; abundance: many; CDR3nt: TGCAGTGCTCCAGTGGCTCATGTCTATGGCTACACCTTC; CDR3aa: CSAPVAHVYGYTF
d_gene: -; v_gene: TRBV20-1; j_gene: TRBJ1-2; abundance: many; CDR3nt: TGCAGTGCTATCATAGTTGGGTTGGGCTACACCTTC; CDR3aa: CSAIIVGLGYTF
d_gene: -; v_gene: TRBV12-3/TRBV12-4; j_gene: TRBJ2-7; abundance: once; CDR3nt: TGTGCCAGCAGCCCCTCTTACTACGAGCAGTACTTC; CDR3aa: CASSPSYYEQYF
d_gene: TRBD1; v_gene: TRBV11-2; j_gene: TRBJ2-3; abundance: few; CDR3nt: TGTGCCAGCAGCGAAAAACAGGGGCAACACACAGATACGCAGTATTTT; CDR3aa: CASSEKQGQHTDTQYF
d_gene: -; v_gene: TRBV20-1; j_gene: TRBJ2-7; abundance: many; CDR3nt: TGCAGTGCTAGAGAATACAGGTATACGTGGGAGCAGTACTTC; CDR3aa: CSAREYRYTWEQYF
d_gene: -; v_gene: TRBV12-3/TRBV12-4; j_gene: TRBJ1-1; abundance: many; CDR3nt: TGTGCCAGCAATTTAGTCGGGGGGAGGAACACTGAAGCTTTCTTT; CDR3aa: CASNLVGGRNTEAFF
d_gene: -; v_gene: TRBV5-1; j_gene: TRBJ1-2; abundance: -; CDR3nt: TGCGCCAGCAGCTTGGGGGGATCCGGCTATGGCTACACCTTC; CDR3aa: CASSLGGSGYGYTF
d_gene: -; v_gene: TRBV11-1; j_gene: TRBJ2-6; abundance: -; CDR3nt: TGTGCCAGCAGCTTAGTCCTTGGGGCTGGGGCCAACGTCCTGACTTTC; CDR3aa: CASSLVLGAGANVLTF
d_gene: -; v_gene: TRBV20-1; j_gene: TRBJ2-2; abundance: many; CDR3nt: TGCAGTGCTAGAGCGGGACGTGGGGAGCTGTTTTTT; CDR3aa: CSARAGRGELFF
d_gene: -; v_gene: TRBV20-1; j_gene: TRBJ2-7; abundance: -; CDR3nt: TGCAGTGCAACGCAGATTCTTTACGAGCAGTACTTC; CDR3aa: CSATQILYEQYF
d_gene: -; v_gene: TRBV6-1; j_gene: TRBJ2-7; abundance: -; CDR3nt: TGTGCCAGCAGCGAAACAGGGGAGGCCTACGAGCAGTACTTC; CDR3aa: CASSETGEAYEQYF
d_gene: TRBD1; v_gene: TRBV12-3/TRBV12-4; j_gene: TRBJ1-5; abundance: many; CDR3nt: TGTGCCAGCAGTCTGGACAGGGATCATCAGCCCCAGCATTTT; CDR3aa: CASSLDRDHQPQHF
d_gene: -; v_gene: TRBV24-1; j_gene: TRBJ2-5; abundance: -; CDR3nt: TGTGCCACCAGTGATTTTCCGGGAGTGGGGCCCCAAGAGACCCAGTACTTC; CDR3aa: CATSDFPGVGPQETQYF
d_gene: TRBD2; v_gene: TRBV12-3/TRBV12-4; j_gene: TRBJ2-2; abundance: -; CDR3nt: TGTGCCAGCAGCTCGGGACTAGCGGGGGCAACGAGCGGGGAGCTGTTTTTT; CDR3aa: CASSSGLAGATSGELFF
d_gene: TRBD1; v_gene: TRBV29-1; j_gene: TRBJ1-2; abundance: many; CDR3nt: TGCAGCGTTGAAATGCGACAGGGGGAAGGTGGCTACACCTTC; CDR3aa: CSVEMRQGEGGYTF
d_gene: -; v_gene: TRBV12-3/TRBV12-4; j_gene: TRBJ1-2; abundance: few; CDR3nt: TGTGCCAGCAGTTTAGAAGGCAGCGACTACACCTTC; CDR3aa: CASSLEGSDYTF
d_gene: -; v_gene: TRBV29-1; j_gene: TRBJ2-7; abundance: many; CDR3nt: TGCAGCGTACGACAGCCCTCTTCCTACGAGCAGTACTTC; CDR3aa: CSVRQPSSYEQYF
d_gene: -; v_gene: TRBV20-1; j_gene: TRBJ2-7; abundance: many; CDR3nt: TGCAGTGCCCCGGAGGGGGGGCGGCACGAGCAGTACTTC; CDR3aa: CSAPEGGRHEQYF
d_gene: -; v_gene: TRBV6-2/TRBV6-3; j_gene: TRBJ1-1; abundance: -; CDR3nt: TGTGCCAGCAGTCATAATACCCGGGTGAACACTGAAGCTTTCTTT; CDR3aa: CASSHNTRVNTEAFF
d_gene: TRBD2; v_gene: TRBV12-3/TRBV12-4; j_gene: TRBJ2-7; abundance: -; CDR3nt: TGTGCCAGCAGTTTGCAGGGCTTCACGGAGCGGGGGTTCTACGAGCAGTACTTC; CDR3aa: CASSLQGFTERGFYEQYF
d_gene: -; v_gene: TRBV20-1; j_gene: TRBJ1-5; abundance: -; CDR3nt: TGCAGTGCCTCGACAGCGGGGGGCAATCAGCCCCAGCATTTT; CDR3aa: CSASTAGGNQPQHF